This T cell receptor beta chain was profiled in a study of T cell repertoires in cytomegalovirus infection. The overall study: In public TCR beta signatures, there were indications of both CMV infection and matching HLA type. Whole-study findings and limits: Using cumulative public TCR beta family frequency, the authors identified those who carried CMV together with the relevant HLA. CMV-specific TCR beta clonotypes restricted by HLA-C dominated the ex vivo response.

This clonotype was counted only a few times. What it binds is unknown. J lost 6 bases, V lost 1 base, and 5 bases had no gene match. Looked up from germline, CDR1 is MNHEY and CDR2 is SMNVEV (reference sequence). CDR3 length: 16 amino acids. TCRdb reprocessed the reads with MiXCR, giving one entry per CDR3 protein. The sample carries roughly 310,000 distinct CDR3 sequences, 17% recorded once. Sequenced sample: PBMCs. This clonotype was obtained from a human donor in good health (CMV status not recorded). Some clones in this sample may be carry-over from other donors' samples. The chain carries TRBV27 and TRBJ1-6; 8 bases line up with TRBD1. The CDR3 spells CASSLLSTGVNSPLHF. The CDR3 coding sequence is TGTGCCAGCAGTTTATTATCGACAGGGGTTAATTCACCCCTCCACTTT.